One and the same sample provided the 27 T cell receptor beta chains below, sequenced in a study of identical twins. A single record per CDR3 protein comes from TCRdb applying MiXCR to the 5' RACE reads. Among nearly 250,000 distinct CDR3 sequences listed, 7% were seen once. Separately, the same data were catalogued under a study of yellow fever vaccine responses in identical twins.

The sample taken for sequencing was memory (CD45RO+) T cells sorted from blood. The receptors originated from a woman between 18 and 29 years old in good health.

This clonotype was seen ten or more times. This chain connects TRBV29-1 to TRBJ2-1; TRBD1 is a possible D gene (5 bases). Germline V lookup: CDR1 SQVTM, CDR2 ANQGSEA. CDR3 length: 15 amino acids. The ends were cut back, 0 bases at V and 9 bases at J, with 18 bases in the middle. DNA for the CDR3: TGCAGCGTTGAAGATCGCGCAGGGTCAATCGGTGAGCAGTTCTTC. Protein: CSVEDRAGSIGEQFF.

This clonotype has a count of ten or more. The CDR3 nucleotides are TGCGCCAGCAGCACGGGACTAGCGGGAGGAGAGACCCAGTACTTC. Its translation: CASSTGLAGGETQYF. This chain connects TRBV5-1 to TRBJ2-5; 15 bases line up with TRBD2. From germline, CDR1 is SGHRS and CDR2 YFSETQ. This CDR3 is 15 amino acids long. The J segment lost 4 bases and the V segment lost 4 bases, leaving 2 bases of the junction unmatched. Looking up the rest from reference TRBV5-1 and TRBJ2-5 gives the full variable domain: KAGVTQTPRYLIKTRGQQVTLSCSPISGHRSVSWYQQTPGQGLQFLFEYFSETQRNKGNFPGRFSGRQFSNSRSEMNVSTLELGDSALYLCASSTGLAGGETQYFGPGTRLLVL.

This chain joins TRBV20-1 and TRBJ1-2, with unresolved D. Germline lookup yields CDR1 DFQATT and CDR2 SNEGSKA (reference sequence). Trimming stripped 5 bases from V and 1 base from J, with 11 bases between. The CDR3 loop spans 13 amino acids. CDR3 loop: CSAPLGGNYGYTF. CDR3 nucleotides: TGCAGTGCTCCTCTGGGAGGTAACTATGGCTACACCTTC.

This clonotype was observed many times. The chain carries TRBV20-1 and TRBJ1-2; 7 bases line up with TRBD1. The germline V gene encodes CDR1 DFQATT and CDR2 SNEGSKA (reference sequence). V lost 6 bases, J lost 0 bases, and 13 bases stayed unmatched. The CDR3 has 16 amino acids. In DNA form, the CDR3 reads TGCAGTGCAAAGGGGGCTCCGGGACGGACTAACTATGGCTACACCTTC. Protein product: CSAKGAPGRTNYGYTF.

This clonotype has at least ten counts. The chain is built from TRBV5-1 and TRBJ2-3; D might be TRBD1 (5 bases). Germline lookup yields CDR1 SGHRS and CDR2 YFSETQ. Trimming left V 1 base short and J 2 bases short, with 11 bases between. This CDR3 has 15 residues. The CDR3 DNA follows: TGCGCCAGCAGCTTGCAGGGTCCCGACACAGATACGCAGTATTTT. As protein: CASSLQGPDTDTQYF.

The rearrangement joins TRBV4-1 to TRBJ1-1, with a possible D match to TRBD1 (6 bases). This CDR3 has 15 amino acids. Trimming stripped 4 bases from V and 4 bases from J, with 16 bases between. The germline V gene has CDR1 MGHRA and CDR2 YSYEKL. This CDR3 reads CASSRETGSVTEAFF. CDR3 nucleotides: TGCGCCAGCAGCCGGGAAACAGGGTCGGTCACTGAAGCTTTCTTT.

CDR3 loop: CASSLGQVSSYEQYF. DNA for the CDR3: TGCGCCAGCAGCTTGGGACAGGTTAGCTCCTACGAGCAGTACTTC. This chain links TRBV5-1 with TRBJ2-7; D might be TRBD1 (6 bases). CDR1 SGHRS and CDR2 YFSETQ come from the germline V gene. V gave up 0 bases and J gave up 0 bases, with 10 bases separating them. The CDR3 is made up of 15 amino acids.

The chain recombines TRBV20-1 with TRBJ2-1; possibly TRBD1 or TRBD2 for D (6 bases each). Trimming removed 1 base from V and 8 bases from J, with 27 bases in between. Germline values: CDR1 DFQATT, CDR2 SNEGSKA (reference sequence). The CDR3 runs 18 residues. The CDR3 DNA follows: TGCAGTGCTAGAGCCCTGGAGGGGGGCGGCGCGAGTCGGGATGAGCAGTTCTTC. It encodes CSARALEGGGASRDEQFF.

Many counts were recorded for this clonotype. This chain uses TRBV12-3 or TRBV12-4 with TRBJ2-3, with no clear D. CDR3 length: 14 amino acids. V lost 2 bases to trimming and J lost 2 bases, with 8 bases between them. CDR3 loop: CASSLHGYTDTQYF. CDR3 in DNA: TGTGCCAGCAGTTTACACGGCTACACAGATACGCAGTATTTT.

The chain links TRBV3-1 to TRBJ1-4, with D unresolved. The CDR3 contains 16 residues. Trimming pared 0 bases from V and 0 bases from J, leaving 8 bases between. Germline lookup yields CDR1 LGHDT and CDR2 YNNKEL (reference sequence). In DNA form, the CDR3 reads TGTGCCAGCAGCCAAGATCAAAGGTCAACTAATGAAAAACTGTTTTTT. It codes for CASSQDQRSTNEKLFF.

This clonotype was detected only a few times. The V call is TRBV5-1, the J call TRBJ2-5; D assignment may be TRBD1 or TRBD2 (5 bases each). The CDR3 extends over 14 amino acids. V lost 0 bases, J lost 3 bases, and 9 bases lay in between. Per the germline V gene, CDR1 is SGHRS and CDR2 is YFSETQ. The CDR3 DNA follows: TGCGCCAGCAGCTTGGCGGGGACCAAAGAGACCCAGTACTTC. This translates into CASSLAGTKETQYF.

This clonotype occurred many times. V usage is TRBV5-1 and J usage is TRBJ2-2; no clear D gene. This CDR3 has 14 residues. The germline gives CDR1 SGHRS, CDR2 YFSETQ. Trimming shortened V by 6 bases and J by 5 bases, and 14 bases separated the two germline ends. In DNA, the CDR3 is TGCGCCAGCACTCATCAACAAGGGACCGGGGAGCTGTTTTTT. Translating it yields CASTHQQGTGELFF.

The chain links TRBV10-2 to TRBJ1-1, with no clear D. The germline CDR1 and CDR2 sequences are WSHSY and SAAADI. The CDR3 covers 14 residues. V lost 2 bases, J lost 1 base, and 8 bases lay in between. The CDR3: CASSEQGKNTEAFF. The CDR3 DNA sequence: TGCGCCAGCAGTGAGCAAGGGAAGAACACTGAAGCTTTCTTT.

The chain recombines TRBV5-1 with TRBJ1-1, with TRBD1 as a possible D gene (5 bases). V dropped 3 bases and J dropped 0 bases, with 9 bases sitting between them. CDR3 length equals 14 residues. Germline loops: CDR1 SGHRS, CDR2 YFSETQ. This CDR3 reads CASSSDTVNTEAFF. The CDR3 coding sequence is TGCGCCAGCAGCTCGGACACCGTGAACACTGAAGCTTTCTTT.

In its sample, this clonotype is medium-sized. The chain employs TRBV5-5 and TRBJ2-7, with 7 positions matching TRBD2. Trimming removed 0 bases from V and 2 bases from J; junction bases left unmatched: 5. The CDR3 runs to 15 residues. Germline assignment: CDR1 SGHKS and CDR2 YYEKEE (reference sequence). The CDR3 reads CASSLGLAEPYEQYF. As DNA, the CDR3 is TGTGCCAGCAGCTTGGGGCTAGCGGAGCCCTACGAGCAGTACTTC.

The chain combines TRBV5-1 with TRBJ2-3, with D perhaps matching TRBD2 (6 bases). Germline-derived CDR1 and CDR2 are SGHRS and YFSETQ. This CDR3 spans 18 amino acids. Trimming shortened V by 6 bases and J by 0 bases, and 23 bases separated the two germline ends. The CDR3 region is CASTLSRGGASSTDTQYF. DNA of the CDR3: TGCGCCAGCACCCTTTCCCGGGGCGGGGCCTCTAGCACAGATACGCAGTATTTT.

The chain links TRBV25-1 to TRBJ2-3; D unresolved. CDR1 is MGHDK, CDR2 SYGVNS, per germline. The V end was cut by 2 bases, the J end by 0 bases, with 12 bases between. This CDR3 has 16 residues. This CDR3 is CASSERPRTSTDTQYF. CDR3 sequence (DNA): TGTGCCAGCAGTGAAAGACCGAGAACTAGCACAGATACGCAGTATTTT.

This rearrangement joins TRBV6-1 to TRBJ2-2; D might be TRBD1 (6 bases). The CDR3 is 16 residues long. CDR1 is MNHNS, CDR2 SASEGT, per germline. Trimming shortened V by 7 bases and J by 4 bases, and 19 bases separated the two germline ends. CDR3 DNA: TGTGCCAGCACCTCCTATCTGGGGGCTGGCACCGGGGAGCTGTTTTTT. Translating it yields CASTSYLGAGTGELFF.

This clonotype was counted between two and nine times. This chain joins TRBV20-1 and TRBJ2-5; D gene uncertain. The CDR3 is made up of 12 amino acids. CDR1 and CDR2 (germline): DFQATT, SNEGSKA (reference sequence). Trimming pared 5 bases from V and 3 bases from J, leaving 10 bases between. The CDR3 spells CSAGSNKETQYF. The CDR3 nucleotides are TGCAGTGCTGGATCAAACAAAGAGACCCAGTACTTC.

This clonotype was detected ten times or more. The V and J genes are TRBV29-1 and TRBJ2-1; TRBD2 agrees at 8 bases. CDR3 length: 16 amino acids. Germline loops: CDR1 SQVTM, CDR2 ANQGSEA. V lost 0 bases and J lost 4; bases outside the gene matches: 8. The CDR3 DNA sequence: TGCAGCGTTGAAGATCGCCCAGCGGGAGTATACAATGAGCAGTTCTTC. Translating it yields CSVEDRPAGVYNEQFF.

This clonotype was seen only a few times. The chain combines TRBV7-9 with TRBJ2-1; 7 positions match TRBD2. With 1 base clipped from V and 4 bases from J, the junction kept 7 bases outside the gene matches. The CDR3 consists of 16 residues. Germline lookup yields CDR1 SEHNR and CDR2 FQNEAQ (reference sequence). The CDR3 loop is CASSLGSGAGYNEQFF. CDR3 in DNA: TGTGCCAGCAGCTTAGGTTCGGGAGCGGGGTACAATGAGCAGTTCTTC.

At least ten counts were recorded for this clonotype. The V and J genes are TRBV7-9 and TRBJ1-1; perhaps TRBD1 as D (6 bases). Deletions cut 1 base from V and 4 bases from J, with 13 bases between. CDR1 SEHNR and CDR2 FQNEAQ come from the germline V gene (reference sequence). The CDR3 has 15 residues. The CDR3 nucleotides read TGTGCCAGCAGCTTAGAGGTAACGGGGGCCACTGAAGCTTTCTTT. It codes for CASSLEVTGATEAFF.

This clonotype showed up many times. The rearrangement uses TRBV2 and TRBJ1-5; D not resolved. CDR1 SNHLY and CDR2 FYNNEI come from the germline V gene. V was cut by 7 bases and J by 1 base, with 8 bases left in between. The CDR3 has 13 amino acids. The CDR3 DNA follows: TGTGCCAGCACCTTAGTAAGCAATCAGCCCCAGCATTTT. This translates into CASTLVSNQPQHF.

A note on this clonotype: A much larger clonotype is one base distant, so this may be a read error. The rearrangement joins TRBV24-1 to TRBJ2-3; 10 positions agree with TRBD2. V shed 6 bases and J 0 bases; nucleotides not matched to a gene: 2. Germline V gene data show CDR1 as KGHDR and CDR2 as SFDVKD. The CDR3 consists of 15 residues. The CDR3 is CATSKREGSTDTQYF. In DNA form, the CDR3 reads TGTGCCACCAGTAAGCGGGAGGGAAGCACAGATACGCAGTATTTT.

There are many counts of this clonotype. The J gene is TRBJ1-1, the V gene TRBV6-5; D not resolved. The V gene's germline CDR1 is MNHEY and CDR2 SVGAGI. This CDR3 contains 13 residues. Trimming left V 0 bases short and J 11 bases short, with 13 bases between. CDR3 residues: CASSYSDGRAAFF. CDR3 sequence (DNA): TGTGCCAGCAGTTACTCGGACGGGAGGGCGGCTTTCTTT.

In this sample, this clonotype turned up many times. This chain connects TRBV24-1 to TRBJ2-1, with D maybe TRBD1 (6 bases). With 4 bases removed from V and 4 bases from J, the gap between germline ends came to 16 bases. This CDR3 region has 16 residues. Per the germline V gene, CDR1 is KGHDR and CDR2 is SFDVKD. The CDR3 sequence: CATSENTGLGYNEQFF. The CDR3 region has the DNA TGTGCCACCAGTGAAAACACAGGGCTAGGATACAATGAGCAGTTCTTC.

This clonotype was seen at least ten times. This chain links TRBV16 with TRBJ2-7, with 7 bases fitting TRBD1. Trimming took 0 bases from V and 0 from J; bases not matched to a gene: 5. This CDR3 has 16 residues. Germline CDR1 KGHSY, CDR2 FQNENV. The CDR3 region is CASSQSLGQFSYEQYF. CDR3 in DNA: TGTGCCAGCAGCCAATCCTTGGGACAGTTCTCCTACGAGCAGTACTTC.